The clone carrying this T cell receptor beta chain has just a few counts. The data stem from a study of blood T cell repertoires in COVID-19. Study-level background: Italy, Spain and the United States were the sources of the convalescent and acute COVID-19 samples. The analysed material was cDNA or gDNA that came from T cells, B-cell-depleted T cells, or PBMCs.

Germline lookup yields CDR1 GTSNPN and CDR2 SVGIG (reference sequence). This CDR3 region has 13 residues. V dropped 4 bases and J dropped 2 bases, with 9 bases sitting between them. Per the original data handling: Estimated nucleated cell counts came from reference gene primer amplification. Here immunoSEQ multiplex PCR was the method, and the copy in TCRdb shows in-frame clones only, minus some. From that table come the V and J calls and clone size; the DNA was used to work out D and trimming. The data show 230,000 or so clones, 85% seen once. In the 2 weeks before study entry, exposed participants met a COVID-19 case, which was PCR-confirmed or clinician-diagnosed.

This sequence joins TRBV30 and TRBJ1-3; possible D gene TRBD1, 5 bases. The TCR sequence derives from a woman aged 45 to 65 who had been exposed to COVID-19. Material: PBMCs or T cells enriched from blood (not recorded which). The CDR3 here is CAWTAGPGNTIYF. The CDR3 region has the DNA TGTGCCTGGACTGCGGGGCCTGGAAACACCATATATTTT.